What follows describes a single T cell receptor (beta chain). This clonotype is assessed as medium-sized (0.01 to 0.1%). This receptor's antigen is unknown. Qualities for individual bases were not recorded, and no much larger clone is one base off. This sample is part of a study (dated by TCRdb to 2015 to 2018). Study-wide context: To characterize human CD8+ TCR repertoires that recognize immunodominant viral antigens, the researchers relied on sequence and structural analyses.

CDR1 is given as ENHRY and CDR2 as SYGVKD, both from the germline V gene. Including cysteine and phenylalanine, the CDR3 has 11 amino acids. Left in the record is the CDR3 DNA by itself, 33 bases read in frame from the first base. The V and J ends are trimmed by 6 bases and 6 bases, leaving 9 bases between them. Sequencing took place on an Illumina HiSeq 2500. The public reads were quality trimmed at Q25 with fastp and then assembled into clones with MiXCR by TCRdb, keeping productive beta chains. Identical CDR3 proteins give one entry, which carries the most common genes and DNA. This sample comprises about 1,400 distinct CDR3 sequences, approximately 21% of them detected only once. Together, the top ten hold about a sixth of the sample. On the study overall, not on this receptor specifically: The CD8+ TCR repertoires specific to different immunodominant viral antigens were reported to be highly diverse and distinct from one another.

This TCR derives from a female donor. The V and J segments used are TRBV10-3 and TRBJ2-7; the D gene is perhaps TRBD2, on 5 matching bases. Sequenced: CD8+ T cells (not recorded whether cultured). The nucleotide sequence is given as TGTGCCATCAGCCCTAGCTCCGAGCAGTACTTC. It codes for CAISPSSEQYF.